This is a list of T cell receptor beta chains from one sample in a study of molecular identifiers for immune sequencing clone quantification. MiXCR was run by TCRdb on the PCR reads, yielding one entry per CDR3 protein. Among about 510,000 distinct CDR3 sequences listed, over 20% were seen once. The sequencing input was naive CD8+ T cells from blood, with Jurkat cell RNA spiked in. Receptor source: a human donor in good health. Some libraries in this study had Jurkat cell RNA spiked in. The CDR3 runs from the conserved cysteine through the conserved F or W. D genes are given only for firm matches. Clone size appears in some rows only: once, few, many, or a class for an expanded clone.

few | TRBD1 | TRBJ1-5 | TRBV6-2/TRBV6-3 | CASSWGLRQGGQPQHF | TGTGCCAGCAGTTGGGGATTAAGACAGGGGGGTCAGCCCCAGCATTTT
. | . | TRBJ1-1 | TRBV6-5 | CASSYSIGFATGSTEAFF | TGTGCCAGCAGTTACTCGATAGGGTTCGCGACAGGCAGTACTGAAGCTTTCTTT
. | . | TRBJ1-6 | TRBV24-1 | CATSDPRTRHNSPLHF | TGTGCCACCAGTGATCCAAGGACAAGGCACAATTCACCCCTCCACTTT
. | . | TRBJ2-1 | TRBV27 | CASSLSGVPYNEQFF | TGTGCCAGCAGTTTATCGGGGGTTCCCTACAATGAGCAGTTCTTC
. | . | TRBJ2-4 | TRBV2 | CASRVAKNIQYF | TGTGCCAGCAGAGTAGCCAAAAACATTCAGTACTTC
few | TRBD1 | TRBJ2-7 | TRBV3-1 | CASSQDPLRGTGVGEQYF | TGTGCCAGCAGCCAAGATCCTCTCCGTGGGACAGGGGTTGGTGAGCAGTACTTC
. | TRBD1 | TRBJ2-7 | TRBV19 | CASSIYGQGYEQYF | TGTGCCAGTAGTATATATGGACAGGGGTACGAGCAGTACTTC
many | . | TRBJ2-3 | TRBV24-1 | CATSDSGQTQYF | TGTGCCACCAGTGATAGCGGTCAGACGCAGTATTTT
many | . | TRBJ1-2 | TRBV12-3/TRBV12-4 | CASSLGSGNHYGYTF | TGTGCCAGCAGTTTAGGATCGGGGAATCACTATGGCTACACCTTC
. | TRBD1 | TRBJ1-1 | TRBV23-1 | CASSQPSGTGRNTEAFF | TGCGCCAGCAGTCAACCCTCGGGGACAGGACGAAACACTGAAGCTTTCTTT
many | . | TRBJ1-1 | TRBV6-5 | CASSYSPWYEAFF | TGTGCCAGCAGTTACTCGCCCTGGTATGAAGCTTTCTTT
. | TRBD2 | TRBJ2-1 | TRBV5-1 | CASSDTGTSGGPEQFF | TGCGCCAGCAGCGACACCGGGACTAGCGGGGGCCCTGAGCAGTTCTTC
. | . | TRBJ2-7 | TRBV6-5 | CASSYTKLGSSYEQYF | TGTGCCAGCAGTTACACAAAACTAGGGAGCTCCTACGAGCAGTACTTC
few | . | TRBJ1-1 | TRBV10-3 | CAISDGPEAFF | TGTGCCATCAGTGACGGTCCTGAAGCTTTCTTT
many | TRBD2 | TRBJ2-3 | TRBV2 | CASSEGSGGATDTQYF | TGTGCCAGCAGTGAAGGTAGCGGGGGGGCAACAGATACGCAGTATTTT
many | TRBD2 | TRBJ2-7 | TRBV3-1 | CASSQWGLAGDYEQYF | TGTGCCAGCAGCCAATGGGGACTAGCGGGGGACTACGAGCAGTACTTC
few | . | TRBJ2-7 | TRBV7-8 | CASSPQGGGSYEQYF | TGTGCCAGCAGCCCACAGGGCGGGGGAAGCTACGAGCAGTACTTC
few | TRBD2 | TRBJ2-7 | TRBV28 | CASSLASGIEQYF | TGTGCCAGCAGTTTAGCTAGCGGGATCGAGCAGTACTTC
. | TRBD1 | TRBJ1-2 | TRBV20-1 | CSSSPGGAAGYTF | TGCAGTTCCTCCCCAGGGGGGGCTGCTGGCTACACCTTC
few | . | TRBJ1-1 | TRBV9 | CASRRDVDTEAFF | TGTGCCAGCAGACGAGACGTAGACACTGAAGCTTTCTTT
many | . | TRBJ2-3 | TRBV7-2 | CASSFLWGFGTDTQYF | TGTGCCAGCAGCTTTTTGTGGGGGTTCGGCACAGATACGCAGTATTTT
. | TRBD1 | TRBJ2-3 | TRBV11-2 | CASSSNSGTGDPTDTQYF | TGTGCCAGCAGCTCGAACTCCGGGACAGGGGATCCCACAGATACGCAGTATTTT
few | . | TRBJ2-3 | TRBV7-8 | CASSLEGAGGGTQYF | TGTGCCAGCAGCTTAGAGGGGGCCGGGGGGGGTACGCAGTATTTT
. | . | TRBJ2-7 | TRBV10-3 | CAISESGGHFYEQYF | TGTGCCATCAGTGAGTCCGGCGGACATTTCTACGAGCAGTACTTC
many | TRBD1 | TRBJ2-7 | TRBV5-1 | CASSFTGDSYEQYF | TGCGCCAGCAGTTTTACAGGGGACTCCTACGAGCAGTACTTC
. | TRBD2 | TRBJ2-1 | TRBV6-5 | CASSSSGGGVEQFF | TGTGCCAGCAGTTCTAGCGGGGGGGGGGTTGAGCAGTTCTTC
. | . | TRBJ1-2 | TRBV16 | CASSQPALSNYGYTF | TGTGCCAGCAGCCAACCCGCGTTATCTAACTATGGCTACACCTTC
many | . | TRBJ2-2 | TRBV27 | CASSLQQSVTGELFF | TGTGCCAGCAGTTTACAACAGTCAGTCACCGGGGAGCTGTTTTTT
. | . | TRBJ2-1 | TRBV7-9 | CASLPQGGTYNEQFF | TGTGCCAGTCTCCCCCAGGGGGGTACCTACAATGAGCAGTTCTTC
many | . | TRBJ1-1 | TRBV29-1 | CSVGPGEGDTEAFF | TGCAGCGTTGGGCCGGGTGAGGGCGACACTGAAGCTTTCTTT
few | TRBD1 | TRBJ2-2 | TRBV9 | CASSVLVGTGSPGELFF | TGTGCCAGCAGCGTTCTAGTCGGGACAGGATCACCCGGGGAGCTGTTTTTT
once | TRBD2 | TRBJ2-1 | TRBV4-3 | CDSSQDPTSDYNEQFF | TGCGACAGCAGCCAAGATCCAACTAGCGACTACAATGAGCAGTTCTTC
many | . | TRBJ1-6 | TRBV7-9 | CASSLVRYNSPLHF | TGTGCCAGCAGCTTAGTTCGTTATAATTCACCCCTCCACTTT
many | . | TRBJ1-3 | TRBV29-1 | CSVEDYGNSGNTIYF | TGCAGCGTTGAAGATTACGGAAATTCTGGAAACACCATATATTTT
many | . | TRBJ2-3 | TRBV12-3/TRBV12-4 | CASSPIVVGGPDTQYF | TGTGCCAGCAGCCCTATAGTGGTGGGTGGTCCAGATACGCAGTATTTT
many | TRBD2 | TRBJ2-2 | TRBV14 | CASSPGLGELFF | TGTGCCAGCAGCCCGGGACTAGGGGAGCTGTTTTTT
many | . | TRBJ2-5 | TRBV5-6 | CASSFPALEGQETQYF | TGTGCCAGCAGTTTTCCGGCCCTGGAGGGCCAAGAGACCCAGTACTTC
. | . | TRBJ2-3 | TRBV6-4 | CASSQSGAPDTQYF | TGTGCCAGCAGTCAATCGGGGGCTCCAGATACGCAGTATTTT
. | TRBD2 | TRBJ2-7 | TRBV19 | CASSATSPSYEQYF | TGTGCCAGTAGTGCGACTAGCCCGTCCTACGAGCAGTACTTC
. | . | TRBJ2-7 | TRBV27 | CASSYRGRAYEQYF | TGTGCCAGCAGTTATCGGGGGCGGGCCTACGAGCAGTACTTC
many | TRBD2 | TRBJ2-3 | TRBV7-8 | CASSSPRGLNTDTQYF | TGTGCCAGCAGCTCCCCGAGGGGACTAAACACAGATACGCAGTATTTT
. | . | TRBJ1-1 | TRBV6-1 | CASSDVGWGQNTEAFF | TGTGCCAGCAGTGATGTCGGTTGGGGGCAGAACACTGAAGCTTTCTTT
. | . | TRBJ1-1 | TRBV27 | CASSGPGALTEAFF | TGTGCCAGCAGTGGCCCGGGGGCACTCACTGAAGCTTTCTTT
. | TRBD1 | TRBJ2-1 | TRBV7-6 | CASSYRQGGNEQFF | TGTGCCAGCAGCTACAGACAGGGGGGAAATGAGCAGTTCTTC
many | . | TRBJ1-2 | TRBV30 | CAWSTTANYGYTF | TGTGCCTGGAGTACGACAGCTAACTATGGCTACACCTTC
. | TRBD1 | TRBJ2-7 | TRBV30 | CAWSGDRESYEQYF | TGTGCCTGGAGTGGGGACAGGGAGTCCTACGAGCAGTACTTC
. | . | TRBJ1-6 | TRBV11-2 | CASSLTLGSNSPLHF | TGTGCCAGCAGCTTAACTTTAGGGAGTAATTCACCCCTCCACTTT
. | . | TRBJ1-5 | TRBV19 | CASSFPGTVVNKGSNQPQHF | TGTGCCAGTAGTTTCCCCGGGACCGTTGTCAATAAGGGAAGCAATCAGCCCCAGCATTTT
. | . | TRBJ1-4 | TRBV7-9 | CASSSGEPNEKLFF | TGTGCCAGCAGCTCAGGGGAACCTAATGAAAAACTGTTTTTT
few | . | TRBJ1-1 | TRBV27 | CASLSSTEAFF | TGTGCCAGCCTCTCGTCCACTGAAGCTTTCTTT
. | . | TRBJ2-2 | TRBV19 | CASSIDFSTTGELFF | TGTGCCAGTAGTATAGATTTTTCGACAACCGGGGAGCTGTTTTTT